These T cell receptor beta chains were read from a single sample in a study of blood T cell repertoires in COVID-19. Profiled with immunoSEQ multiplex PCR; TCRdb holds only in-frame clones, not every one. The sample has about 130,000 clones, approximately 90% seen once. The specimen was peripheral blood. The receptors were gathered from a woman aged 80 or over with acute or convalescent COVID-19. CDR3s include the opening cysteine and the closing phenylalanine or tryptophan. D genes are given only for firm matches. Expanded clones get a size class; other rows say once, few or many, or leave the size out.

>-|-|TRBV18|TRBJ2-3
CASSPSNLISSTDTQYF
TGTGCCAGCTCACCCTCTAACCTTATCTCTAGCACAGATACGCAGTATTTT
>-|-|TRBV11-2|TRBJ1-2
CASSLATGFYGYTF
TGTGCCAGCAGCTTAGCGACAGGCTTCTATGGCTACACCTTC
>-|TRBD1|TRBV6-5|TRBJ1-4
CASSYGTAGEKLFF
TGTGCCAGCAGTTACGGGACAGCTGGTGAAAAACTGTTTTTT
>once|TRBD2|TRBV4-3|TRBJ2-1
CASSQDYGGGAGNEQFF
TGCGCCAGCAGCCAAGATTATGGCGGGGGGGCGGGGAATGAGCAGTTCTTC
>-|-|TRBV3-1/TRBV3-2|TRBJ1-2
CASSQDRGTGGYTF
TGTGCCAGCAGCCAAGATCGTGGTACGGGGGGCTACACCTTC
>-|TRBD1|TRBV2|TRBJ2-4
CASRDGTVNIQYF
TGTGCCAGCAGGGACGGGACAGTAAACATTCAGTACTTC
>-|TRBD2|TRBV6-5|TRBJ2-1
CASGGLAFNEQFF
TGTGCCAGCGGGGGACTAGCTTTCAATGAGCAGTTCTTC
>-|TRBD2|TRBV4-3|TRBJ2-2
CASSQEASGFIGELFF
TGCGCCAGCAGCCAAGAAGCTAGCGGGTTTATCGGGGAGCTGTTTTTT
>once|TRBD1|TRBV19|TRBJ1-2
CASTSTGPYGYTF
TGTGCCAGTACCTCGACAGGGCCGTATGGCTACACCTTC
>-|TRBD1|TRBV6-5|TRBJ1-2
CASLTIRQGGGYTF
TGTGCCAGCCTAACTATCCGACAGGGAGGAGGCTACACCTTC
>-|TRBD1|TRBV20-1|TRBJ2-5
CSADNRGNQYF
TGCAGTGCTGACAACAGGGGAAACCAGTACTTC
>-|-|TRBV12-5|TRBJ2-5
CASGLVPTEETQYF
TGTGCTAGTGGTTTGGTGCCAACGGAAGAGACCCAGTACTTC
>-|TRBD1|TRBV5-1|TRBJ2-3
CASSTRPGGGTDTQYF
TGCGCCAGCAGCACCCGGCCAGGGGGTGGCACAGATACGCAGTATTTT
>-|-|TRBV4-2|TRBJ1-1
CASSQEVSNTEAFF
TGTGCCAGCAGCCAGGAGGTGTCGAACACTGAAGCTTTCTTT
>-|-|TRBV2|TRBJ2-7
CASTGERSSYEQYF
TGTGCCAGCACGGGGGAGCGGAGCTCCTACGAGCAGTACTTC
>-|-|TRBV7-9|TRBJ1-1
CASSLALGARGEAFF
TGTGCCAGCAGCTTAGCCCTAGGGGCGCGAGGTGAAGCTTTCTTT
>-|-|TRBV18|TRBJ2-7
CASSPIEPSYEQYF
TGTGCCAGCTCACCAATAGAACCCTCCTACGAGCAGTACTTC
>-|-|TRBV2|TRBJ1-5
CASRRREAPNQPQHF
TGTGCCAGCAGGAGACGGGAGGCCCCCAATCAGCCCCAGCATTTT
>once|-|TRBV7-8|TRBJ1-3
CASSLIPNSHTIYF
TGTGCCAGCAGCTTAATCCCGAATAGTCACACCATATATTTT
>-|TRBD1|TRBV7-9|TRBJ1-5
CASSLGGGQPQHF
TGTGCCAGCAGCCTAGGGGGCGGTCAGCCCCAGCATTTT
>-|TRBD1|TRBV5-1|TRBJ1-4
CASSLQGDSLSKLFF
TGCGCCAGCAGCTTGCAAGGGGACAGTTTGTCCAAACTGTTTTTT
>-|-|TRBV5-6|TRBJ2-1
CASSKLPRGQFF
TGTGCCAGCAGCAAGCTACCCAGGGGGCAGTTCTTC
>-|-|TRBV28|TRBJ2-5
CASSLRQGLAGTQYF
TGTGCCAGCAGTTTACGACAGGGACTGGCCGGGACCCAGTACTTC
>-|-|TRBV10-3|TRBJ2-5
CAISDLKLGVETQYF
TGTGCCATCAGTGATCTGAAATTAGGGGTGGAGACCCAGTACTTC
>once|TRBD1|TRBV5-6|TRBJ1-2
CASRVIQGARYGYTF
TGTGCCAGCAGGGTGATACAGGGGGCGCGGTATGGCTACACCTTC
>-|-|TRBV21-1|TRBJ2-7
CASSKVGTVAYEQYF
TGTGCCAGCAGCAAAGTTGGGACAGTGGCCTACGAGCAGTACTTC
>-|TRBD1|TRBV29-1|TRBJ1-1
CSVGTGTGGRTEAFF
TGCAGCGTTGGAACCGGGACAGGGGGCCGCACTGAAGCTTTCTTT
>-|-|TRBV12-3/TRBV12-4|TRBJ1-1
CASSRQAMIAFF
TGTGCCAGCAGCCGACAGGCGATGATAGCTTTCTTT
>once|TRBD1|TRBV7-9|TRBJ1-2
CASSLTGDHYGYTF
TGTGCCAGCAGCTTAACAGGGGACCACTATGGCTACACCTTC
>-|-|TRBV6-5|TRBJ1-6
CASSAGPYNSPLHF
TGTGCCAGCTCGGCAGGCCCCTATAATTCACCCCTCCACTTT
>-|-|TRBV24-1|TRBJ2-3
CATSDFPDSAADTQYF
TGTGCCACCAGTGATTTCCCGGACTCGGCCGCAGATACGCAGTATTTT
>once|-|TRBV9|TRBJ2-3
CASSVGRGTDTQYF
TGTGCCAGCAGCGTAGGCCGGGGCACAGATACGCAGTATTTT
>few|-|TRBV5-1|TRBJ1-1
CASSSSGGWTEAFF
TGCGCCAGCAGCTCCTCGGGGGGTTGGACTGAAGCTTTCTTT
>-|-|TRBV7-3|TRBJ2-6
CASSFGQTGANVLTF
TGTGCCAGCAGCTTCGGACAAACTGGGGCCAACGTCCTGACTTTC
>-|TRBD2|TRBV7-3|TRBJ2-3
CASSRAGEADTQYF
TGTGCCAGCAGCCGAGCGGGGGAGGCAGATACGCAGTATTTT
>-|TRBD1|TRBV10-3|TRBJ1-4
CAIRTGSDEKLFF
TGTGCCATCAGGACAGGGTCGGACGAAAAACTGTTTTTT
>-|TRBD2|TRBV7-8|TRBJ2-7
CASSTKGLTSYEQYF
TGTGCCAGCAGCACCAAGGGACTAACTTCCTACGAGCAGTACTTC
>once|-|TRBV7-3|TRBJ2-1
CASSPDEGWLPNSYNEQFF
TGTGCCAGCAGCCCCGACGAGGGTTGGTTACCTAACTCCTACAATGAGCAGTTCTTC
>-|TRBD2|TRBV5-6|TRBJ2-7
CASSFYRTSSYEQYF
TGTGCCAGCAGCTTCTACAGGACTAGCTCCTACGAGCAGTACTTC
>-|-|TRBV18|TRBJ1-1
CASSQVREDTEAFF
TGTGCCAGCTCACAGGTCCGAGAGGACACTGAAGCTTTCTTT
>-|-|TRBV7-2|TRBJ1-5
CASSFQGIEQPQHF
TGTGCCAGCAGCTTCCAGGGTATTGAGCAGCCCCAGCATTTT
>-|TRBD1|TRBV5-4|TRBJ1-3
CASKGGSSGTGGNTIYF
TGTGCCAGCAAGGGCGGTTCATCCGGGACAGGGGGAAACACCATATATTTT
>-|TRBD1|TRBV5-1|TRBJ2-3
CASSFRTGGSRNGWESTDTQYF
TGCGCCAGCAGCTTTCGGACAGGGGGAAGCCGAAACGGTTGGGAGTCAACAGATACGCAGTATTTT
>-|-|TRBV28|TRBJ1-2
CASSGQGMGYYGYTF
TGTGCCAGCAGTGGTCAGGGGATGGGTTACTATGGCTACACCTTC
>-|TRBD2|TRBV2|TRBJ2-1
CASSVERDPHNEQFF
TGTGCCAGCAGTGTGGAGCGGGATCCCCACAATGAGCAGTTCTTC
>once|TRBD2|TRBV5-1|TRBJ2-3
CASSPGRVAGDTDTQYF
TGCGCCAGCAGCCCCGGCCGGGTAGCGGGAGACACAGATACGCAGTATTTT
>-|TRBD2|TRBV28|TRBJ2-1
CAMGRGGYEQFF
TGTGCCATGGGAAGGGGAGGGTATGAGCAGTTCTTC
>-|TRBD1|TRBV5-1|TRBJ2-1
CASSLIGGRTGNEQFF
TGCGCCAGCAGCTTAATTGGGGGCCGGACAGGGAATGAGCAGTTCTTC